This T cell receptor beta chain is drawn from a study of breast tumors, draining lymph nodes, adjacent tissues. Samples came from axillary lymph nodes draining the breast cancer. From the multiplex PCR reads, TCRdb called clonotypes with MiXCR, one entry per CDR3 protein. The sample has some 170,000 distinct CDR3 sequences; roughly 35% are singletons. This CDR3 region has 16 residues. V was clipped by 4 bases and J by 9 bases; unmatched bases: 10. For this clonotype: Its antigen is not identified.

Study-level findings and limits: Tumor and nontumor repertoires were significantly more similar in luminal-like than in basal-like breast cancer. Tumor T cell lymph node origin was a supported hypothesis, not proven. Tumor TCR diversity was below lymph nodes but above nontumor tissue. Most tumor T cells seemingly derive from lymph node, then expand in tumor.

The material sequenced was axillary lymph node tissue. This TCR was sampled from a female donor with breast cancer. Some clones in this sample may be carry-over from other donors' samples. The chain joins TRBV12-3 or TRBV12-4 to TRBJ1-6, with TRBD1 matching over 9 bases. In DNA, the CDR3 is TGTGCCAGCAGTTCAAGGGACAGGGTTTTGGGTTCACCCCTCCACTTT. Amino acids: CASSSRDRVLGSPLHF.